The clone carrying this T cell receptor (beta chain) appeared once. Antigen unknown. Germline V gene lookup returns CDR1 MNHEY and CDR2 SMNVEV (reference sequence). With 3 bases clipped from V and 5 bases from J, the junction kept 6 bases outside the gene matches. The CDR3 loop spans 15 amino acids. The data belong to a study of cytomegalovirus exposure and HLA in healthy donors. Whole-study results and caveats: The classifier was said to identify cytomegalovirus status with high specificity and sensitivity. Earlier analysis found most TCR beta V segments productive about 90% or about 30% of the time.

13 Jbeta primers and 60 Vbeta primers were used for the PCR. Some clones are missing from TCRdb's copy, which holds only in-frame ones; the method was immunoSEQ multiplex PCR. The sample consists of 200,000 or so clones, about 74% of them appearing once. The chain carries TRBV27 and TRBJ1-2; 10 bases map to TRBD1. Input material: PBMCs. The clonotype comes from a man in his forties in good health and CMV-seronegative. CDR3 sequence: CASSLGQGNRYGYTF. CDR3 bases: TGTGCCAGCAGTTTGGGACAGGGGAATCGGTATGGCTACACCTTC.